This record concerns one T cell receptor beta chain sequence. This entry belongs to a study of blood T cell repertoires in COVID-19. Per the original methods: By means of reference gene primer amplification, nucleated cell counts were estimated. The data were produced by immunoSEQ multiplex PCR, yet TCRdb's version contains in-frame clones alone and is incomplete. The DNA was the basis for D and trimming; V, J and clone size are from that table. The sample carries around 430,000 clones, about 91% recorded once. The CDR3 contains 13 residues. The V gene's germline CDR1 is MDHEN and CDR2 SYDVKM. Trimming took off 2 bases at V and 8 bases at J, with 10 bases between the two ends.

This receptor was taken from a woman aged 45-65 years with COVID-19, enrolled during active disease. The sample was peripheral blood. The chain is built from TRBV28 and TRBJ2-4, with D possibly TRBD1 on 5 matching bases. The CDR3 sequence: CASSLPTGDIQYF. In nucleotides, the CDR3 is TGTGCCAGCAGTTTACCTACAGGAGACATTCAGTACTTC.